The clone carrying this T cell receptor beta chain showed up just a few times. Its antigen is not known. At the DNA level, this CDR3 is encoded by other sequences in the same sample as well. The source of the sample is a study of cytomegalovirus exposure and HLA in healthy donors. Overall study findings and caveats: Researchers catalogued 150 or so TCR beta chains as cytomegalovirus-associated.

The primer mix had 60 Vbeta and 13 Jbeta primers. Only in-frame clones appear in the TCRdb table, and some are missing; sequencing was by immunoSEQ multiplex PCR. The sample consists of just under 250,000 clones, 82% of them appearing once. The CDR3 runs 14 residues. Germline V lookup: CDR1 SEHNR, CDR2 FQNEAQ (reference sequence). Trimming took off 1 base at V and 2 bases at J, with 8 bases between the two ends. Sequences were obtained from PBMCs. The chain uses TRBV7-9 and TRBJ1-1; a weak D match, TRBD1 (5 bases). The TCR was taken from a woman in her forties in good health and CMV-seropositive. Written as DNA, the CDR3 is TGTGCCAGCAGCTTAGGGAGGGGTAACACTGAAGCTTTCTTT. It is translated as CASSLGRGNTEAFF.